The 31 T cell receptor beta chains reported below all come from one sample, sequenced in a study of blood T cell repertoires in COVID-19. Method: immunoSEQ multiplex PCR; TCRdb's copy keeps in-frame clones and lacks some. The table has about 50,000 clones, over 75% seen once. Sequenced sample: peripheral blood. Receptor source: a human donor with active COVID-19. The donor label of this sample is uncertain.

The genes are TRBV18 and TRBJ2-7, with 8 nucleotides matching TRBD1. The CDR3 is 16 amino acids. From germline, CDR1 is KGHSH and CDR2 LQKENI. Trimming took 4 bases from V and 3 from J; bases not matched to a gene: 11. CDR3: CASSLLPPGQGYEQYF. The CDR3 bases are TGTGCCAGCTCACTACTTCCCCCAGGACAGGGCTACGAGCAGTACTTC. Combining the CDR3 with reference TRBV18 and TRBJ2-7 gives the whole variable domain NAGVMQNPRHLVRRRGQEARLRCSPMKGHSHVYWYRQLPEEGLKFMVYLQKENIIDESGMPKERFSAEFPKEGPSILRIQQVVRGDSAAYFCASSLLPPGQGYEQYFGPGTRLTVT.

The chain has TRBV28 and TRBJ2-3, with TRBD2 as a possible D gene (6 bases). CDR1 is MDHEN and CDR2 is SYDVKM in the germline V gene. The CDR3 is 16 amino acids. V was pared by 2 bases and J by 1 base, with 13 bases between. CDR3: CASSLIPGEGTDTQYF. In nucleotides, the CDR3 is TGTGCCAGCAGTTTAATTCCGGGGGAGGGCACAGATACGCAGTATTTT.

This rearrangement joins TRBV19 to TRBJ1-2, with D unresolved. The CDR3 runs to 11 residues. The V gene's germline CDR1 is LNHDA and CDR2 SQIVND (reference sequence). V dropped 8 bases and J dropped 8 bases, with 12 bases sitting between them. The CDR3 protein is CASRWARGYTF. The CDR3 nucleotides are TGTGCCAGTCGGTGGGCGCGAGGCTACACCTTC.

CDR3 nucleotide sequence: TGTGCCAGACTACGGGGACAGCTAAACTATGGCTACACCTTC. The encoded protein is CARLRGQLNYGYTF. This chain joins TRBV11-1 and TRBJ1-2, with 7 bases that match TRBD1. V shed 9 bases and J 2 bases; nucleotides not matched to a gene: 9. The germline V gene has CDR1 SGHAT and CDR2 FQDESV (reference sequence). The CDR3 has 14 amino acids.

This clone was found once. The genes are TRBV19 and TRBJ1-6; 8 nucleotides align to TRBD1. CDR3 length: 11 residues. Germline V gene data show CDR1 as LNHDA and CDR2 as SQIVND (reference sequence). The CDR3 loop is CAAGGVSPLHF. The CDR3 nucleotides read TGTGCGGCAGGGGGCGTTTCACCCCTCCACTTT.

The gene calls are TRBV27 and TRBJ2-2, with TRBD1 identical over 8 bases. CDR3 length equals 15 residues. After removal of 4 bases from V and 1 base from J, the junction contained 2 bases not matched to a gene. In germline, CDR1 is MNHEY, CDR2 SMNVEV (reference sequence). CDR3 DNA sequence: TGTGCCAGCAGTTCTGGGACAGGGAACACCGGGGAGCTGTTTTTT. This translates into CASSSGTGNTGELFF.

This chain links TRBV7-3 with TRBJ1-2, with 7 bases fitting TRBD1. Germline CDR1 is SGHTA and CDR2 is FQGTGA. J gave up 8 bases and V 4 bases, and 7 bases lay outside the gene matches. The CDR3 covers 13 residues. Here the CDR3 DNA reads TGTGCCAGCAGCTCACAAACAGGGGTCGGCTACACCTTC. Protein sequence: CASSSQTGVGYTF. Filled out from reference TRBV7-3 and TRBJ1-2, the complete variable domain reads GAGVSQTPSNKVTEKGKYVELRCDPISGHTALYWYRQSLGQGPEFLIYFQGTGAADDSGLPNDRFFAVRPEGSVSTLKIQRTERGDSAVYLCASSSQTGVGYTFGSGTRLTVV.

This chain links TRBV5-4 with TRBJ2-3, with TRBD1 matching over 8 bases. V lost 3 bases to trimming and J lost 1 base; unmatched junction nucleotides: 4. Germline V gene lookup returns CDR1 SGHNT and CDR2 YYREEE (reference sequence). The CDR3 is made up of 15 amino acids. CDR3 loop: CASSSRGQGTDTQYF. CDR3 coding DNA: TGTGCCAGCAGCTCAAGGGGACAGGGCACAGATACGCAGTATTTT.

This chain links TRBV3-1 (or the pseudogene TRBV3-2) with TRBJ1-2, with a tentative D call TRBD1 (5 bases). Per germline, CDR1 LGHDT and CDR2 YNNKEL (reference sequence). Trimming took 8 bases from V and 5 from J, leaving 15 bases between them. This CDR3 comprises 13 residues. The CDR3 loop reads CASRGVWGYGYTF. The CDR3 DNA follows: TGTGCCAGCCGGGGGGTCTGGGGATATGGCTACACCTTC.

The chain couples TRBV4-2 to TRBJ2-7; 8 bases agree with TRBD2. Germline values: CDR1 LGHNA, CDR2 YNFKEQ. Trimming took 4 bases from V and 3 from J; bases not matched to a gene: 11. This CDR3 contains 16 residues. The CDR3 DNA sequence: TGTGCCAGCAGCCCAACCCCCTCCAGCGGGGGCTACGAGCAGTACTTC. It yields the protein CASSPTPSSGGYEQYF.

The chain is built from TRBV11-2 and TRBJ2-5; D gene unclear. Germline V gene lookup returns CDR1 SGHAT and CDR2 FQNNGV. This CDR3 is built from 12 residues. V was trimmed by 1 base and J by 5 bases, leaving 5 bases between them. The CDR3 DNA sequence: TGTGCCAGCAGCTTAGTTCGTGAGACCCAGTACTTC. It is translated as CASSLVRETQYF.

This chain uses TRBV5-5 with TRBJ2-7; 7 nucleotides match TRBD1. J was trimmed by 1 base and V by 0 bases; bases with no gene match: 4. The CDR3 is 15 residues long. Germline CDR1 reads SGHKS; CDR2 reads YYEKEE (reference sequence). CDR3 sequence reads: CASSLAPTGSYEQYF. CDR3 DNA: TGTGCCAGCAGCTTGGCCCCGACAGGGTCCTACGAGCAGTACTTC.

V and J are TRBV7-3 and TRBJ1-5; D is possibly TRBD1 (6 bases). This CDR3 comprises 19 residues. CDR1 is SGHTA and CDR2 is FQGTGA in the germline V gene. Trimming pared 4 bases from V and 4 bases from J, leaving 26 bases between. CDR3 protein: CASSSYSLRGGFRNQPQHF. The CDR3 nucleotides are TGTGCCAGCAGCTCGTACTCCTTAAGGGGGGGCTTTAGGAATCAGCCCCAGCATTTT.

The CDR3 region is CASSFRGSTEAFF. The CDR3 DNA follows: TGTGCCAGCAGTTTTCGGGGGAGCACTGAAGCTTTCTTT. The chain employs TRBV12-3 or TRBV12-4 and TRBJ1-1, with D perhaps matching TRBD1 (5 bases). The CDR3 has 13 residues. Between the trimmed V and J ends, which lost 3 bases and 4 bases, there was a span of 9 bases.

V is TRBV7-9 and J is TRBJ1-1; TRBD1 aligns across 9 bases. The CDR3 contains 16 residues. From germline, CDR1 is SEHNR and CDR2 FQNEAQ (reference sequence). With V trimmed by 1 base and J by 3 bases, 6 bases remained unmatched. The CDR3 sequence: CASSLVWDREDTEAFF. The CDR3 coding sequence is TGTGCCAGCAGCTTAGTATGGGACAGGGAGGACACTGAAGCTTTCTTT.

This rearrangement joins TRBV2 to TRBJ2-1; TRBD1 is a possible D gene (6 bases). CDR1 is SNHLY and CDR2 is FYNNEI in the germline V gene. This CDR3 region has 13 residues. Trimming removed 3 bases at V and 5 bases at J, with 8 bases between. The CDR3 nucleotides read TGTGCCAGCAGTGAGGACAGAAACAATGAGCAGTTCTTC. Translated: CASSEDRNNEQFF.

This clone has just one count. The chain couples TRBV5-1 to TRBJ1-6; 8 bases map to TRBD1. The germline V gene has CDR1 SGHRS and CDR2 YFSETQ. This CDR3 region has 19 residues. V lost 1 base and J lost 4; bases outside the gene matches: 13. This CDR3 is CASSLRGPTGANYNSPLHF. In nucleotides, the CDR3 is TGCGCCAGCAGCTTGAGGGGGCCGACAGGGGCCAATTATAATTCACCCCTCCACTTT.

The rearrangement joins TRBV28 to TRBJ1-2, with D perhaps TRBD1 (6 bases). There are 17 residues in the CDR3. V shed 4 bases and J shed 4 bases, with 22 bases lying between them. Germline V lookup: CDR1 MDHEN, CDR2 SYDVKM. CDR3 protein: CASSSKNHRAVGYGYTF. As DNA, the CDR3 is TGTGCCAGCAGTTCGAAAAACCACAGGGCAGTCGGCTATGGCTACACCTTC.

The CDR3 region has the DNA TGTGCCAGTAGTATTTCAGGGTATGGCTACAATGAGCAGTTCTTC. Its translation: CASSISGYGYNEQFF. The chain couples TRBV19 to TRBJ2-1; perhaps TRBD1 as D (5 bases). V lost 3 bases and J lost 3, with 12 bases in between. CDR1 and CDR2 from the germline V gene are LNHDA and SQIVND (reference sequence). The CDR3 length is 15 residues.

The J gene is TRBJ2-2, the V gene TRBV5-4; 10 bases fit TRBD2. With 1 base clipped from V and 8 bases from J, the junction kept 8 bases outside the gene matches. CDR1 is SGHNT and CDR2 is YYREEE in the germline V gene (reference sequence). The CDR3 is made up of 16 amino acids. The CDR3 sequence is CASSLFASGSGGELFF. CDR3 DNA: TGTGCCAGCAGCTTGTTCGCTAGCGGGAGTGGAGGGGAGCTGTTTTTT.

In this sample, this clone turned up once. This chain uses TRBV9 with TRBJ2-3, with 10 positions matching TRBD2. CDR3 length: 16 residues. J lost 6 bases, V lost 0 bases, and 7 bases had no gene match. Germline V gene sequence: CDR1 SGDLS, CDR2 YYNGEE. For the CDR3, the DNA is TGTGCCAGCAGCGTAGCTCCTAGCGGGGGCGGGGATACGCAGTATTTT. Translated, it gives CASSVAPSGGGDTQYF.

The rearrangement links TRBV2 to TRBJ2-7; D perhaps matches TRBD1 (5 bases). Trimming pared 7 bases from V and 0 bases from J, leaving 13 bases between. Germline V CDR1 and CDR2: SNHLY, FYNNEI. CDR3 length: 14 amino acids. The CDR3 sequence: CASNVYRSSYEQYF. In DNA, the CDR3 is TGTGCCAGCAATGTTTACAGGAGCTCCTACGAGCAGTACTTC.

CDR3 residues: CASSQDPITGELFF. The CDR3 nucleotides read TGCGCCAGCAGCCAAGATCCTATTACCGGGGAGCTGTTTTTT. The V and J genes are TRBV4-3 and TRBJ2-2; D ambiguous. The CDR3 is 14 amino acids. CDR1 LGHNA and CDR2 YSLEER come from the germline V gene. The germline V and J ends were trimmed by 0 bases and 5 bases, with 7 bases remaining between them.

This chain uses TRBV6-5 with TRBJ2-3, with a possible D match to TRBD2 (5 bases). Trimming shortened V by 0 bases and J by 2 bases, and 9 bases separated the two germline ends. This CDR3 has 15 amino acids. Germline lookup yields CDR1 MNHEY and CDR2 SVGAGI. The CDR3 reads CASSYSEENTDTQYF. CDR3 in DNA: TGTGCCAGCAGTTACTCGGAGGAGAACACAGATACGCAGTATTTT.

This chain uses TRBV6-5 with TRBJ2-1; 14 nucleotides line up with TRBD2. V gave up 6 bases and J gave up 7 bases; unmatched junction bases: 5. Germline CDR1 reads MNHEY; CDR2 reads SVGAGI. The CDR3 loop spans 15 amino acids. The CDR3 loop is CASRKGLAGVNEQFF. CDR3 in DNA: TGTGCCAGCAGAAAGGGACTAGCGGGAGTGAATGAGCAGTTCTTC.

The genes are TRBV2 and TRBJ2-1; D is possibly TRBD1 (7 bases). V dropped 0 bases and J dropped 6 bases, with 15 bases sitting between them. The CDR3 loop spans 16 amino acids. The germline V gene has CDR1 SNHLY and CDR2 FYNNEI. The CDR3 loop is CASSEARGTAGNEQFF. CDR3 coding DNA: TGTGCCAGCAGTGAAGCGAGGGGGACAGCGGGCAATGAGCAGTTCTTC.

The CDR3 is CASRGLAGVDEQFF. CDR3 bases: TGTGCCAGCAGGGGACTAGCGGGAGTCGATGAGCAGTTCTTC. The chain recombines TRBV5-4 with TRBJ2-1; 14 bases fit TRBD2. The CDR3 runs 14 residues. Trimming removed 5 bases from V and 8 bases from J; junction bases left unmatched: 3. The germline gives CDR1 SGHNT, CDR2 YYREEE (reference sequence).

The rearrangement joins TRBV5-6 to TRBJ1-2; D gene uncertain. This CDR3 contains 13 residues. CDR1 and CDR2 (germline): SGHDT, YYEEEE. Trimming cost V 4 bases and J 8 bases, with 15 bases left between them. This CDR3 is CASSIPQPRGYTF. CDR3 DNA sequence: TGTGCCAGCAGCATTCCACAGCCTCGGGGCTACACCTTC.

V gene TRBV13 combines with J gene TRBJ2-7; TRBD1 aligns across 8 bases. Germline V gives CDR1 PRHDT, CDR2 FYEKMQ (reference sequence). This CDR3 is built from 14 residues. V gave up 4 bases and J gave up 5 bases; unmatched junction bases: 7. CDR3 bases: TGTGCCAGCAGCTCCCGGACAGGGTTGGACGAGCAGTACTTC. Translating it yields CASSSRTGLDEQYF.

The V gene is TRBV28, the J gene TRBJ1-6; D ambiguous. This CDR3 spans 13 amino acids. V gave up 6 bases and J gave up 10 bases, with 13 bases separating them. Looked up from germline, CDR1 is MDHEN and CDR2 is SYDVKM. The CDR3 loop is CASSLDIASPLHF. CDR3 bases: TGTGCCAGCAGCCTCGACATCGCCTCACCCCTCCACTTT.

CDR3 sequence: CASSATFQGYGYTF. The CDR3, as DNA: TGTGCCAGCAGCGCCACCTTTCAGGGCTATGGCTACACCTTC. This chain connects TRBV6-5 to TRBJ1-2, with TRBD1 as a possible D gene (5 bases). In germline, CDR1 is MNHEY, CDR2 SVGAGI. With 6 bases removed from V and 4 bases from J, the gap between germline ends came to 15 bases. CDR3 size: 14 residues.